The rows below give T cell receptor beta chains drawn from one sample of a study of T cell changes during pregnancy in multiple sclerosis. TCRdb keeps only in-frame clones here, not all; method: immunoSEQ multiplex PCR. In the table there are 35,000 or so clones, around 93% of which are singletons. Specimen: CD4+ T cells from peripheral blood mononuclear cells, collected in the third trimester of pregnancy. These TCRs come from a female donor in good health, enrolled as a control in a pregnancy study. CDR3s include the opening cysteine and the closing phenylalanine or tryptophan. D genes are given only for firm matches. Size values are once, few and many counts, or a class for expanded clones, and some rows have none.

>.|.|TRBV18|TRBJ1-6
CASSREMSSYNSPLHF
TGTGCCAGCTCTCGGGAGATGAGCTCCTATAATTCACCCCTCCACTTT
>.|.|TRBV28|TRBJ2-7
CASSLISYEQYF
TGTGCCAGCAGCCTAATTTCCTACGAGCAGTACTTC
>.|.|TRBV5-4|TRBJ1-6
CASSLRGQYYSPLHF
TGTGCCAGCAGCTTACGCGGACAGTATTATTCACCCCTCCACTTT
>TRBD1|.|TRBV6-6|TRBJ2-2
CASSFTGVTYTGELFF
TGTGCCAGCAGTTTCACAGGGGTGACCTACACCGGGGAGCTGTTTTTT
>.|.|TRBV12-1|TRBJ2-7
CASSFWFGQAPYEQYF
TGTGCCAGCAGCTTTTGGTTCGGACAGGCCCCCTACGAGCAGTACTTC
>.|.|TRBV5-4|TRBJ2-1
CASTVRGGAYNEQFF
TGTGCCAGCACCGTGAGGGGGGGGGCCTACAATGAGCAGTTCTTC
>TRBD2|.|TRBV28|TRBJ2-1
CASTWGLAGGDEQFF
TGTGCCAGCACATGGGGACTAGCGGGGGGCGATGAGCAGTTCTTC
>TRBD1|.|TRBV7-2|TRBJ2-2
CASSQDRGLTGELFF
TGTGCCAGCAGCCAAGACAGGGGGCTCACCGGGGAGCTGTTTTTT
>.|once|TRBV7-5|TRBJ1-2
CASSHYGTGEGGYTF
TGTGCCAGCAGCCATTACGGGACAGGGGAGGGAGGCTACACCTTC
>.|.|TRBV11-3|TRBJ2-1
CASSLERMSYEQFF
TGTGCCAGCAGCTTAGAACGCATGAGTTATGAGCAGTTCTTC
>TRBD1|.|TRBV28|TRBJ2-5
CASSPGQSQETQYF
TGTGCCAGCAGTCCGGGACAGAGTCAAGAGACCCAGTACTTC
>TRBD1|few|TRBV11-3|TRBJ1-1
CASSSRGRAFF
TGTGCCAGCAGCTCTAGGGGGCGAGCTTTCTTT
>.|.|TRBV6-1|TRBJ2-5
CASSVRDKGHQETQYF
TGTGCCAGCAGTGTGAGGGACAAAGGTCACCAAGAGACCCAGTACTTC
>.|.|TRBV5-1|TRBJ1-5
CASSGGENQPQHF
TGCGCCAGCAGTGGGGGGGAAAATCAGCCCCAGCATTTT
>.|.|TRBV21-1|TRBJ2-1
CASSSLPSYNEQFF
TGTGCCAGCAGTAGTCTCCCCTCCTACAATGAGCAGTTCTTC
>.|once|TRBV1|TRBJ2-7
CTSSHRIRGTGGEQYF
TGCACCAGCAGCCATAGAATCAGGGGGACCGGTGGCGAGCAGTACTTC
>TRBD2|.|TRBV7-9|TRBJ2-1
CASSLQAGGLNEQFF
TGTGCCAGCAGCTTACAAGCGGGGGGGCTGAATGAGCAGTTCTTC
>TRBD1|.|TRBV5-4|TRBJ1-2
CASRTTGDSGYTF
TGTGCCAGCAGGACCACAGGGGACAGTGGCTACACCTTC
>.|few|TRBV7-2|TRBJ1-2
CASIYPDGYTF
TGTGCCAGCATCTATCCCGATGGCTACACCTTC
>.|.|TRBV5-1|TRBJ1-1
CASSFLENGNTEAFF
TGCGCCAGCAGCTTTTTAGAGAACGGGAACACTGAAGCTTTCTTT
>.|once|TRBV19|TRBJ2-5
CASSIGGNQETQYF
TGTGCCAGTAGTATCGGGGGAAACCAAGAGACCCAGTACTTC
>TRBD1|.|TRBV30|TRBJ1-2
CAWARGRSGYTF
TGTGCCTGGGCCAGGGGGCGCAGTGGCTACACCTTC
>.|.|TRBV7-8|TRBJ2-3
CASSFIRGTDTQYF
TGTGCCAGCAGCTTTATCCGGGGCACAGATACGCAGTATTTT
>TRBD1|.|TRBV10-3|TRBJ2-1
CAVTGTGGRTSEQFF
TGTGCCGTTACCGGGACAGGGGGCCGGACGTCAGAGCAGTTCTTC
>TRBD2|few|TRBV6-7|TRBJ2-3
CASSSPWSGGASDTQYF
TGTGCCAGCAGTTCCCCCTGGAGCGGGGGGGCCTCAGATACGCAGTATTTT
>.|.|TRBV27|TRBJ1-5
CASSAAGRRPQHF
TGTGCCAGCAGTGCGGCCGGCCGGAGGCCCCAGCATTTT
>.|.|TRBV18|TRBJ1-1
CASSPGRNTEAFF
TGTGCCAGCTCACCAGGTAGGAACACTGAAGCTTTCTTT
>TRBD1|.|TRBV27|TRBJ2-7
CASSGDPSGTGGYEQYF
TGTGCCAGCAGTGGGGACCCTTCCGGGACAGGCGGATACGAGCAGTACTTC
>TRBD2|.|TRBV4-3|TRBJ2-3
CASSHLGGDSLTSTDTQYF
TGCGCCAGCAGCCATTTGGGAGGGGATAGTCTTACTAGCACAGATACGCAGTATTTT
>.|.|TRBV4-2|TRBJ2-4
CASSPLVGADAGKNIQYF
TGTGCCAGCAGTCCCCTGGTCGGAGCGGACGCAGGCAAAAACATTCAGTACTTC
>.|.|TRBV21-1|TRBJ1-2
CASSKIQTGVYGYTF
TGTGCCAGCAGCAAAATACAGACAGGGGTATATGGCTACACCTTC
>TRBD2|.|TRBV5-1|TRBJ2-7
CASSWDLAGGSYEQYF
TGCGCCAGCAGCTGGGACCTAGCGGGCGGGTCCTACGAGCAGTACTTC
>TRBD1|.|TRBV28|TRBJ2-7
CASSTPGQIKNEQYF
TGTGCCAGCAGCACTCCGGGACAGATAAAGAACGAGCAGTACTTC
>.|.|TRBV6-5|TRBJ2-5
CASRDSLQETQYF
TGTGCCAGCAGAGACTCGTTACAAGAGACCCAGTACTTC
>TRBD1|.|TRBV5-4|TRBJ1-2
CASSPELRTGGGYTF
TGTGCCAGCAGCCCCGAGTTGAGGACAGGGGGAGGCTACACCTTC
>.|.|TRBV2|TRBJ1-5
CASTPGINQPQHF
TGTGCCAGCACCCCAGGCATCAATCAGCCCCAGCATTTT
>.|once|TRBV30|TRBJ2-2
CAFRGAAGIGELFF
TGTGCCTTTAGGGGTGCCGCGGGAATCGGGGAGCTGTTTTTT
>.|.|TRBV6-1|TRBJ2-5
CASSLGGIQETQYF
TGTGCCAGCAGTTTGGGCGGGATCCAAGAGACCCAGTACTTC
>TRBD1|.|TRBV9|TRBJ1-6
CASSHTQGSNSPLHF
TGTGCCAGCAGTCATACACAGGGGAGCAATTCACCCCTCCACTTT
>TRBD1|once|TRBV4-2|TRBJ2-6
CASSQKTGYGANVLTF
TGTGCCAGCAGCCAAAAGACAGGGTACGGGGCCAACGTCCTGACTTTC
>TRBD2|.|TRBV5-5|TRBJ2-1
CASSWIAGAGNEQFF
TGTGCCAGCAGCTGGATAGCGGGAGCCGGAAATGAGCAGTTCTTC
>.|.|TRBV4-2|TRBJ2-7
CASSQDAYEQYF
TGTGCCAGCAGCCAAGATGCGTACGAGCAGTACTTC
>.|.|TRBV6-1|TRBJ1-6
CASSETVYNSPLHF
TGTGCCAGCAGTGAAACTGTGTACAATTCACCCCTCCACTTT
>TRBD2|.|TRBV2|TRBJ2-3
CASSETSGSRGTQYF
TGTGCCAGCAGTGAAACTAGCGGGAGCCGGGGTACGCAGTATTTT
>TRBD1|.|TRBV27|TRBJ2-5
CASSQRTGGRMMETQYF
TGTGCCAGCAGTCAAAGGACAGGGGGCAGAATGATGGAGACCCAGTACTTC
>.|medium-sized|TRBV28|TRBJ1-3
CASGLEGSSGNTIYF
TGTGCCAGCGGGTTAGAGGGCAGCTCTGGAAACACCATATATTTT
>.|few|TRBV19|TRBJ1-4
CASSIGAGREKLFF
TGTGCCAGTAGTATTGGGGCAGGGCGGGAAAAACTGTTTTTT
>TRBD1|.|TRBV5-1|TRBJ2-3
CASSSTLTGSGTDTQYF
TGCGCCAGCAGCTCAACCTTGACAGGGTCAGGTACAGATACGCAGTATTTT
>.|.|TRBV6-6|TRBJ2-2
CASSRNTGELFF
TGTGCCAGCAGCAGGAACACCGGGGAGCTGTTTTTT
>.|once|TRBV5-1|TRBJ2-1
CASSLQGGRDNEQFF
TGCGCCAGCAGCCTCCAAGGGGGTCGGGACAATGAGCAGTTCTTC